The sequence of this TCR beta chain was determined in a study of cytomegalovirus exposure and HLA in healthy donors. Findings of the study overall: TCR beta V- and J-gene trimming was later associated with a missense DCLRE1C variant. When analyzed later, the rates of TCR association showed variation by HLA locus, with DRB1 the most and HLA-C the fewest. Overall, some 160 TCR beta chains were annotated as cytomegalovirus-associated.

The PCR contained 60 Vbeta and 13 Jbeta primers. Data came from immunoSEQ multiplex PCR; TCRdb stores just in-frame clones and leaves some out. The sample shows roughly 180,000 clones, more than 65% of them seen only once. The CDR3 spans 13 residues. CDR1 is SGHDN and CDR2 is FVKESK in the germline V gene. V lost 1 base, J lost 5 bases, and 8 bases lay in between. For this clone: Its antigen is undetermined.

The receptor was isolated from a girl aged 2-15 years in good health and CMV-seropositive. The genes are TRBV14 and TRBJ1-2; D unresolved. The sequenced sample was PBMCs. CDR3 DNA: TGTGCCAGCAGCCAAGTGCGGGATTATGGCTACACCTTC. Protein product: CASSQVRDYGYTF.